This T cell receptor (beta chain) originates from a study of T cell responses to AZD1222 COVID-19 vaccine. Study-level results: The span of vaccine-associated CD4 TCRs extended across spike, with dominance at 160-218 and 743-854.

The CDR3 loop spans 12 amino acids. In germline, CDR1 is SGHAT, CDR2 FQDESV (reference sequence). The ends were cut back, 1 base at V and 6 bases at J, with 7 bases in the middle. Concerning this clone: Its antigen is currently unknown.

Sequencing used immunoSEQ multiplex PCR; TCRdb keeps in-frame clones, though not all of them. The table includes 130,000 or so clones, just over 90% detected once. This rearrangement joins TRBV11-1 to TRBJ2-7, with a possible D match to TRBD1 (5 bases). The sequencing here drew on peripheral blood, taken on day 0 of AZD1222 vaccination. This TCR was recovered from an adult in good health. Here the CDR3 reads CASSLEGLEQYF. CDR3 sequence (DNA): TGTGCCAGCAGCTTAGAGGGGCTCGAGCAGTACTTC.